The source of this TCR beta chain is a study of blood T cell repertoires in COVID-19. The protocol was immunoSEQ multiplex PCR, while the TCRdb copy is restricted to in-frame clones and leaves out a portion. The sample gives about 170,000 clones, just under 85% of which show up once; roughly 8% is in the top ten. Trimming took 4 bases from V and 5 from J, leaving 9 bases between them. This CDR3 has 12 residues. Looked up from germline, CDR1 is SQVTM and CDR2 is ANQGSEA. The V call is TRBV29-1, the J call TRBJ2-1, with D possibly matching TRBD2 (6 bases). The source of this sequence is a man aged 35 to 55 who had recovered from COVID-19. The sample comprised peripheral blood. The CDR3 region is CSVVTGDNEQFF. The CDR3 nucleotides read TGCAGCGTTGTTACGGGGGACAATGAGCAGTTCTTC.